Each of the 30 T cell receptor beta chains below was sequenced from the same sample in a study of response to subunit inactivated influenza vaccine. TCRdb itself ran the RT-PCR reads through MiXCR, one entry per CDR3 protein. The data show almost 250,000 distinct CDR3 sequences, 12% seen once. The sequences come from non-naive T cells sorted from PBMCs, collected roughly 15 days before vaccination. These receptors were taken from a man aged 50 or older who received an inactivated influenza vaccine.

This clonotype was seen only a few times. The rearrangement uses TRBV18 and TRBJ1-5; a weak D match, TRBD1 (5 bases). The CDR3 sequence is 15 residues long. V was cut by 2 bases and J by 1 base, with 9 bases left in between. The V gene's germline CDR1 is KGHSH and CDR2 LQKENI. The CDR3 spells CASSPAPGSNQPQHF. The CDR3, as DNA: TGTGCCAGCTCACCAGCCCCAGGGAGCAATCAGCCCCAGCATTTT.

This clonotype was seen many times. The chain links TRBV24-1 to TRBJ1-1; possible D gene TRBD1, 5 bases. With 5 bases removed from V and 5 bases from J, the gap between germline ends came to 17 bases. The CDR3 contains 15 residues. CDR1 is KGHDR, CDR2 SFDVKD, per germline. CDR3 sequence reads: CATSAAGEGRTEAFF. CDR3 nucleotide sequence: TGTGCCACCAGTGCGGCGGGGGAGGGGAGAACTGAAGCTTTCTTT.

This clonotype was observed at least ten times. The chain carries TRBV5-1 and TRBJ2-3, with TRBD1 identical over 8 bases. Germline loops: CDR1 SGHRS, CDR2 YFSETQ. Germline trimming cut 0 bases from V and 5 bases from J; bases unmatched to any gene: 2. The CDR3 has 14 residues. The DNA for the CDR3 is TGCGCCAGCAGCTTGGGACAGGGGATAGATACGCAGTATTTT. It codes for CASSLGQGIDTQYF. The full variable domain, rest sourced from reference TRBV5-1 and TRBJ2-3, is KAGVTQTPRYLIKTRGQQVTLSCSPISGHRSVSWYQQTPGQGLQFLFEYFSETQRNKGNFPGRFSGRQFSNSRSEMNVSTLELGDSALYLCASSLGQGIDTQYFGPGTRLTVL.

This clonotype showed up many times. This sequence joins TRBV9 and TRBJ1-2; D is perhaps TRBD1 (6 bases). The CDR3 consists of 13 residues. The ends were cut back, 2 bases at V and 2 bases at J, with 7 bases in the middle. Germline CDR1 SGDLS, CDR2 YYNGEE. The chain's CDR3 is CASSVDRNYGYTF. The CDR3 DNA reads TGTGCCAGCAGCGTCGACAGGAACTATGGCTACACCTTC.

This sequence joins TRBV3-1 and TRBJ2-1, with 12 bases that match TRBD2. Looked up from germline, CDR1 is LGHDT and CDR2 is YNNKEL (reference sequence). This CDR3 has 16 amino acids. J gave up 6 bases and V 4 bases, and 7 bases lay outside the gene matches. The CDR3 loop is CASSLGLAGFGNEQFF. CDR3 nucleotides: TGTGCCAGCAGCCTTGGACTAGCGGGGTTTGGCAATGAGCAGTTCTTC.

As concerns this clonotype: A much larger clone is a single base away; this may be a read error. The chain recombines TRBV9 with TRBJ2-2; D gene uncertain. CDR3 length equals 15 residues. Germline assignment: CDR1 SGDLS and CDR2 YYNGEE. CDR3 DNA: TGTCCCAGCAGCGTAGAGGCTACGGGCACCGGGGAGCTGTTTTTT. Protein sequence: CPSSVEATGTGELFF.

The table lists this clonotype with a few counts. This chain uses TRBV7-9 with TRBJ2-5; 10 bases fit TRBD1. The J segment lost 5 bases and the V segment lost 6 bases, leaving 6 bases of the junction unmatched. The CDR3 has 14 residues. The germline V gene encodes CDR1 SEHNR and CDR2 FQNEAQ (reference sequence). The CDR3 nucleotides are TGTGCCAGCAGACTGACAGGGGGCGATGAGACCCAGTACTTC. It is translated as CASRLTGGDETQYF. The variable domain in full, with the rest retrieved from reference TRBV7-9 and TRBJ2-5, is DTGVSQNPRHKITKRGQNVTFRCDPISEHNRLYWYRQTLGQGPEFLTYFQNEAQLEKSRLLSDRFSAERPKGSFSTLEIQRTEQGDSAMYLCASRLTGGDETQYFGPGTRLLVL.

The CDR3 is CASSPRTQMNTEAFF. CDR3 in DNA: TGTGCCAGCTCACCAAGGACACAAATGAACACTGAAGCTTTCTTT. The J gene is TRBJ1-1, the V gene TRBV18, with D tentatively TRBD1 (5 bases). Germline loops: CDR1 KGHSH, CDR2 LQKENI. Trimming took off 2 bases at V and 0 bases at J, with 10 bases between the two ends. This CDR3 region has 15 residues.

This sequence joins TRBV9 and TRBJ2-1; TRBD2 matches at 7 bases. CDR1 SGDLS and CDR2 YYNGEE come from the germline V gene. The CDR3 is made up of 15 amino acids. The V gene end was trimmed by 0 bases and the J gene end by 2 bases; junction bases not matched to a gene: 2. The CDR3 nucleotides read TGTGCCAGCAGCGTAGCTAGCGGAACCTACAATGAGCAGTTCTTC. This gives the protein CASSVASGTYNEQFF.

The chain recombines TRBV7-2 with TRBJ2-4; a possible D gene is TRBD2 (6 bases). Germline V gene data show CDR1 as SGHTA and CDR2 as FQGNSA. The V end was cut by 6 bases, the J end by 6 bases, with 21 bases between. The length of the CDR3 is 16 residues. CDR3 DNA: TGTGCCAGCAGTCGGGGGTTGGGGGTGACACTAAACATTCAGTACTTC. The encoded protein is CASSRGLGVTLNIQYF.

CDR3 protein: CASSPPATEAFF. The CDR3 DNA reads TGTGCCAGCTCACCACCGGCCACTGAAGCTTTCTTT. The chain links TRBV18 to TRBJ1-1, with no clear D. The CDR3 totals 12 residues. V lost 0 bases and J lost 4, with 3 bases in between. Germline V lookup: CDR1 KGHSH, CDR2 LQKENI.

The chain employs TRBV4-1 and TRBJ2-7; TRBD1 matches 10 bases. The CDR3 covers 14 residues. Germline CDR1 reads MGHRA; CDR2 reads YSYEKL. V shed 3 bases, J shed 2 bases, and the junction held 1 base outside the gene matches. The DNA for the CDR3 is TGCGCCAGCAGCCAGGACAGGGGGGCCTACGAGCAGTACTTC. Its protein is CASSQDRGAYEQYF.

This sequence joins TRBV27 and TRBJ1-6; 11 nucleotides match TRBD1. The CDR3 runs to 15 residues. Unmatched junction bases numbered 4, after V lost 6 bases and J lost 6 bases. The germline gives CDR1 MNHEY, CDR2 SMNVEV (reference sequence). DNA of the CDR3: TGTGCCAGCAGGAGGACAGGGGGCTTTAATTCACCCCTCCACTTT. It yields the protein CASRRTGGFNSPLHF.

This clonotype was found once. The chain combines TRBV20-1 with TRBJ2-7; D might be TRBD2 (5 bases). The CDR3 runs to 15 residues. Trimming took 1 base from V and 3 from J, leaving 16 bases between them. Germline loops: CDR1 DFQATT, CDR2 SNEGSKA (reference sequence). This chain's CDR3 is CSARGETLVHYEQYF. The CDR3 DNA is TGCAGTGCTAGAGGGGAGACTCTGGTCCACTACGAGCAGTACTTC.

This clonotype was counted between two and nine times. J is TRBJ2-1 and V is TRBV4-3, with D possibly being TRBD2 (5 bases). CDR3 length: 18 amino acids. CDR1 and CDR2 (germline): LGHNA, YSLEER. V lost 0 bases and J lost 2, with 17 bases in between. The CDR3 loop reads CASSQDPGVGVTYNEQFF. DNA of the CDR3: TGCGCCAGCAGCCAAGACCCTGGGGTCGGGGTCACCTACAATGAGCAGTTCTTC.

This clonotype was counted ten times or more. This rearrangement joins TRBV28 to TRBJ2-7; no firm D call. CDR1 is MDHEN, CDR2 SYDVKM, per germline. The CDR3 is 12 residues long. The germline V and J ends were trimmed by 6 bases and 3 bases, with 9 bases remaining between them. CDR3 sequence reads: CASSPDVYEQYF. The CDR3 DNA sequence: TGTGCCAGCAGCCCGGACGTCTACGAGCAGTACTTC. The full variable domain, rest sourced from reference TRBV28 and TRBJ2-7, is DVKVTQSSRYLVKRTGEKVFLECVQDMDHENMFWYRQDPGLGLRLIYFSYDVKMKEKGDIPEGYSVSREKKERFSLILESASTNQTSMYLCASSPDVYEQYFGPGTRLTVT.

This clonotype was picked up a small number of times. V gene TRBV7-8 combines with J gene TRBJ2-1; 9 bases match TRBD2. The CDR3 runs 16 residues. V lost 4 bases, J lost 3 bases, and 7 bases stayed unmatched. The V gene's germline CDR1 is SGHVS and CDR2 FQNEAQ. DNA for the CDR3: TGTGCCAGCAGCTCCCAAGCGGGAGGACGCTACAATGAGCAGTTCTTC. Encoded protein: CASSSQAGGRYNEQFF. Drawing the rest from reference TRBV7-8 and TRBJ2-1, the complete variable domain is GAGVSQSPRYKVAKRGQDVALRCDPISGHVSLFWYQQALGQGPEFLTYFQNEAQLDKSGLPSDRFFAERPEGSVSTLKIQRTQQEDSAVYLCASSSQAGGRYNEQFFGPGTRLTVL.

In this sample, this clonotype turned up many times. The CDR3 DNA reads as TGCGCCAGCAGCACAGGAGGGAGGGGCGGCTACACCTTC. Translation gives CASSTGGRGGYTF. The rearrangement uses TRBV5-1 and TRBJ1-2; D is perhaps TRBD1 (5 bases). The CDR3 totals 13 residues. Trimming removed 4 bases from V and 8 bases from J, with 15 bases in between. The germline CDR1 and CDR2 sequences are SGHRS and YFSETQ.

This clonotype was seen repeatedly, ten times or more. CDR3 residues: CASQEEKDEQYF. In nucleotides, the CDR3 is TGTGCCAGCCAAGAGGAAAAGGACGAGCAGTACTTC. The chain joins TRBV28 to TRBJ2-7; D unclear. The CDR3 has 12 amino acids. Trimming took 8 bases from V and 5 from J, leaving 13 bases between them. Germline lookup yields CDR1 MDHEN and CDR2 SYDVKM.

This clonotype has more than one count but fewer than ten. The chain employs TRBV19 and TRBJ2-1; either TRBD1 or TRBD2 may supply D (5 bases each). Germline lookup yields CDR1 LNHDA and CDR2 SQIVND (reference sequence). This CDR3 region has 15 residues. With 5 bases removed from V and 0 bases from J, the gap between germline ends came to 11 bases. This CDR3 is CASSAWDDSYNEQFF. The CDR3 bases are TGTGCCAGTAGTGCTTGGGACGACTCCTACAATGAGCAGTTCTTC.

The chain combines TRBV7-9 with TRBJ2-7; no clear D. Trimming took off 7 bases at V and 0 bases at J, with 7 bases between the two ends. The CDR3 consists of 12 residues. CDR1 SEHNR and CDR2 FQNEAQ come from the germline V gene (reference sequence). CDR3 coding DNA: TGTGCCAGCACCAAAAGCTCCTACGAGCAGTACTTC. Amino acids: CASTKSSYEQYF. Full variable domain (missing parts from reference TRBV7-9 and TRBJ2-7): DTGVSQNPRHKITKRGQNVTFRCDPISEHNRLYWYRQTLGQGPEFLTYFQNEAQLEKSRLLSDRFSAERPKGSFSTLEIQRTEQGDSAMYLCASTKSSYEQYFGPGTRLTVT.

V gene TRBV28 combines with J gene TRBJ2-3, with D possibly being TRBD1 (6 bases). This CDR3 region has 16 residues. Per germline, CDR1 MDHEN and CDR2 SYDVKM. The V and J ends lost 7 bases and 1 base respectively, with 18 bases between them. DNA for the CDR3: TGTGCCAGCACCCTGAGGGGGAGTTGGGGCACAGATACGCAGTATTTT. Protein product: CASTLRGSWGTDTQYF. Supplemented by reference TRBV28 and TRBJ2-3, the full variable domain reads DVKVTQSSRYLVKRTGEKVFLECVQDMDHENMFWYRQDPGLGLRLIYFSYDVKMKEKGDIPEGYSVSREKKERFSLILESASTNQTSMYLCASTLRGSWGTDTQYFGPGTRLTVL.

This clonotype was detected ten times or more. V and J are TRBV5-1 and TRBJ2-5; no definite D call. The germline CDR1 and CDR2 sequences are SGHRS and YFSETQ. The CDR3 contains 14 residues. V dropped 4 bases and J dropped 1 base, with 11 bases sitting between them. CDR3 residues: CASSERMPQETQYF. CDR3 bases: TGCGCCAGCAGCGAACGGATGCCCCAAGAGACCCAGTACTTC.

The CDR3 loop reads CASSLPPRLAPHNEQFF. The CDR3 nucleotides read TGTGCCAGCAGCCTACCCCCACGACTAGCGCCCCACAATGAGCAGTTCTTC. This rearrangement joins TRBV7-9 to TRBJ2-1, with 8 bases that match TRBD2. V lost 5 bases and J lost 5; bases outside the gene matches: 14. This CDR3 comprises 17 residues. The germline V gene encodes CDR1 SEHNR and CDR2 FQNEAQ (reference sequence).

The J gene is TRBJ1-1, the V gene TRBV28, with D unresolved. Germline-derived CDR1 and CDR2 are MDHEN and SYDVKM. The CDR3 runs to 13 residues. V lost 2 bases and J lost 10, with 14 bases in between. CDR3 region: CASSLRQADLAFF. In DNA, the CDR3 is TGTGCCAGCAGTTTACGTCAGGCAGACTTAGCTTTCTTT.

This clonotype was detected ten times or more. The rearrangement uses TRBV4-2 and TRBJ2-3; TRBD1 or TRBD2 may be the D gene (5 bases each). Germline CDR1 reads LGHNA; CDR2 reads YNFKEQ. V dropped 1 base and J dropped 5 bases, with 10 bases sitting between them. The CDR3 contains 14 residues. The CDR3 region is CASSQGGRGDTQYF. The CDR3 region has the DNA TGTGCCAGCAGCCAAGGGGGGAGAGGAGATACGCAGTATTTT.

Only a few counts were recorded for this clonotype. The rearrangement uses TRBV28 and TRBJ2-7; tentative D call: TRBD2 (5 bases). Deletions cut 2 bases from V and 0 bases from J, with 11 bases between. Germline loops: CDR1 MDHEN, CDR2 SYDVKM. This CDR3 spans 15 amino acids. In DNA, the CDR3 is TGTGCCAGCAGTTTAACCGGGGTCAGCTCCTACGAGCAGTACTTC. It yields the protein CASSLTGVSSYEQYF.

The chain links TRBV6-5 to TRBJ1-4; D gene ambiguous. V lost 0 bases to trimming and J lost 7 bases, with 15 bases between them. CDR3 length: 16 residues. Germline V gene sequence: CDR1 MNHEY, CDR2 SVGAGI. DNA for the CDR3: TGTGCCAGCAGTTACTCGCCGAGACTTAAGGGTGAAAAACTGTTTTTT. This translates into CASSYSPRLKGEKLFF.

This chain connects TRBV20-1 to TRBJ2-5, with a tentative D call TRBD2 (6 bases). The germline CDR1 and CDR2 sequences are DFQATT and SNEGSKA (reference sequence). The length of the CDR3 is 14 residues. V dropped 4 bases and J dropped 4 bases, with 16 bases sitting between them. Here the CDR3 reads CSANRPGLIETQYF. CDR3 nucleotide sequence: TGCAGTGCTAACCGACCGGGACTTATAGAGACCCAGTACTTC.

This clonotype was picked up a small number of times. The chain employs TRBV20-1 and TRBJ1-1, with unresolved D. Per the germline V gene, CDR1 is DFQATT and CDR2 is SNEGSKA (reference sequence). This CDR3 region has 13 residues. V lost 5 bases to trimming and J lost 0 bases, with 10 bases between them. The CDR3 loop is CSAEDSMNTEAFF. In DNA form, the CDR3 reads TGCAGTGCTGAGGACTCGATGAACACTGAAGCTTTCTTT.